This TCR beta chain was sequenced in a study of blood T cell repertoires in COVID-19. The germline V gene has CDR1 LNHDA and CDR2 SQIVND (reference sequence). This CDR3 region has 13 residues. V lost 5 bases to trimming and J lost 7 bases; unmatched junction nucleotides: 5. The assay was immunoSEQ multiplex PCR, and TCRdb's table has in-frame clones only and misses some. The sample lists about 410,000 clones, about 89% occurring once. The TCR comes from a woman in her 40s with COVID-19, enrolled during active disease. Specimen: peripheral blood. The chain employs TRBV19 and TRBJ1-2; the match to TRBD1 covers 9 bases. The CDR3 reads CASSLPQGAGYTF. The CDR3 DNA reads TGTGCCAGTAGTCTCCCACAGGGGGCTGGCTACACCTTC.